These T cell receptor beta chains were read from a single sample in a study of shared clonotypes between healthy human individuals. Sequenced by immunoSEQ multiplex PCR; TCRdb stores in-frame clones only, minus some. The repertoire holds more than 2,000,000 clones, with 80% to 95% as singletons. Sequencing was performed on naive CD4+ T cells from PBMCs. These receptors all come from a man younger than 30 in good health. Some clones in this sample may be carry-over from other donors' samples. CDR3s include the opening cysteine and the closing phenylalanine or tryptophan. The order of the fields is V gene, clone size, J gene, D gene, CDR3 protein, CDR3 DNA. The D gene is left open where the match is weak. Clone size is given for some rows only: seen once, a few or many times, or a class if the clone is expanded.

>TRBV18|.|TRBJ2-5|.
CASSPGLEETQYF
TGTGCCAGCTCACCGGGGTTAGAAGAGACCCAGTACTTC
>TRBV30|.|TRBJ2-1|.
CAWSALVWFDDEQFF
TGTGCCTGGAGTGCGCTAGTGTGGTTCGATGATGAGCAGTTCTTC
>TRBV4-2|.|TRBJ2-5|TRBD1
CASSPLGQGRTETQYF
TGTGCCAGCAGCCCTTTGGGACAGGGAAGGACGGAGACCCAGTACTTC
>TRBV11-1|.|TRBJ2-5|TRBD1
CASSLPDRGQETQYF
TGTGCCAGCAGCTTACCAGACAGGGGGCAAGAGACCCAGTACTTC
>TRBV7-2|.|TRBJ2-3|TRBD2
CASSFYERAGVGDTQYF
TGTGCCAGCAGCTTTTATGAGAGAGCGGGAGTAGGAGATACGCAGTATTTT
>TRBV28|.|TRBJ2-5|.
CASSLARIQETQYF
TGTGCCAGCAGTTTAGCCAGAATCCAAGAGACCCAGTACTTC
>TRBV7-8|.|TRBJ2-5|.
CAIRPPDSETQYF
TGTGCCATCAGGCCCCCGGATTCGGAGACCCAGTACTTC
>TRBV28|.|TRBJ1-3|.
CASSPGQGNTIYF
TGTGCCAGCAGTCCGGGGCAGGGAAACACCATATATTTT
>TRBV2|.|TRBJ1-3|TRBD1
CASTWDSRNTIYF
TGTGCCAGCACCTGGGACAGCCGCAACACCATATATTTT
>TRBV28|once|TRBJ1-6|.
CASSSLSSYNSPLHF
TGTGCCAGCAGTTCACTGAGCTCCTATAATTCACCCCTCCACTTT
>TRBV7-6|.|TRBJ2-1|TRBD1
CASSPRQGRSYNEQFF
TGTGCCAGCAGCCCGAGACAGGGGAGGTCCTACAATGAGCAGTTCTTC
>TRBV2|few|TRBJ1-4|.
CASSRDSDNEKLFF
TGTGCCAGCAGTCGAGACAGTGATAATGAAAAACTGTTTTTT
>TRBV28|.|TRBJ2-3|.
CASSFPGDGDTQYF
TGTGCCAGCAGTTTCCCAGGTGACGGAGATACGCAGTATTTT
>TRBV4-1|.|TRBJ1-5|.
CASSHVRAAGNQPQHF
TGCGCCAGCAGCCATGTCAGGGCGGCGGGCAATCAGCCCCAGCATTTT
>TRBV18|once|TRBJ1-5|.
CASSSSLGMGGGQPQHF
TGTGCCAGCTCATCATCCCTTGGGATGGGCGGTGGCCAGCCCCAGCATTTT
>TRBV29-1|.|TRBJ2-1|.
CSVDSSYNEQFF
TGCAGCGTTGACAGCTCCTACAATGAGCAGTTCTTC
>TRBV29-1|.|TRBJ2-3|TRBD2
CSAGLAGSTDTQYF
TGCAGCGCCGGACTAGCGGGAAGCACAGATACGCAGTATTTT
>TRBV5-1|.|TRBJ2-6|.
CASSPSGTGANVLTF
TGCGCCAGCAGCCCCTCAGGGACTGGGGCCAACGTCCTGACTTTC
>TRBV15|once|TRBJ2-7|TRBD2
CATSRAGGSKYEQYF
TGTGCCACCAGCAGAGCCGGCGGGAGTAAGTACGAGCAGTACTTC
>TRBV7-9|.|TRBJ2-5|.
CASSYLRQYQETQYF
TGTGCCAGCAGCTACCTTAGACAGTACCAAGAGACCCAGTACTTC
>TRBV14|once|TRBJ1-1|.
CASSSTLQGTEAFF
TGTGCCAGCAGCTCTACATTGCAGGGAACTGAAGCTTTCTTT
>TRBV28|.|TRBJ1-1|.
CASSLFTANTEAFF
TGTGCCAGCAGTTTATTTACAGCGAACACTGAAGCTTTCTTT
>TRBV5-6|.|TRBJ2-7|.
CASRRGTLYEQYF
TGTGCCAGCAGACGGGGAACACTCTACGAGCAGTACTTC
>TRBV1|.|TRBJ2-7|.
CTSTLGLAYEQYF
TGCACCAGCACCTTGGGACTAGCTTACGAGCAGTACTTC
>TRBV5-1|.|TRBJ1-1|.
CASSWGTEDTEAFF
TGCGCCAGCAGCTGGGGGACGGAAGACACTGAAGCTTTCTTT
>TRBV9|few|TRBJ1-3|.
CASSVVAEENTIYF
TGTGCCAGCAGCGTAGTCGCAGAGGAAAACACCATATATTTT
>TRBV19|.|TRBJ2-1|TRBD1
CASKRDSSYNEQFF
TGTGCCAGTAAAAGGGACAGCTCCTACAATGAGCAGTTCTTC